This is a list of T cell receptor beta chains from one sample in a study of cytomegalovirus exposure and HLA in healthy donors. Libraries were prepared by immunoSEQ multiplex PCR; TCRdb keeps only in-frame clonotypes and omits some of them. The data show about 230,000 clones, about 89% seen once. Material for sequencing was PBMCs. The source is a woman aged 18-30 years in good health and CMV-seronegative. CDR3s include the opening cysteine and the closing phenylalanine or tryptophan. The D gene is left open where the match is weak. Only part of the rows carry a size: once, few, many, or a class if the clone is expanded.

V	D	J	size	DNA	CDR3
TRBV7-8	TRBD2	TRBJ2-3	-	TGTGCCAGCAGCCCACTAGCGGGGGAACTCACAGATACGCAGTATTTT	CASSPLAGELTDTQYF
TRBV11-3	TRBD2	TRBJ2-5	-	TGTGCCAGCAGCGTAAGCGGGGGTATAAGAGAGACCCAGTACTTC	CASSVSGGIRETQYF
TRBV19	TRBD1	TRBJ2-5	-	TGTGCCAGTAGTTCACGACAGGGACGAGAGACCCAGTACTTC	CASSSRQGRETQYF
TRBV9	-	TRBJ1-3	-	TGTGCCAGCAGCACATCCAGGGGAGTCTCTGGAAACACCATATATTTT	CASSTSRGVSGNTIYF
TRBV19	TRBD1	TRBJ1-1	-	TGTGCCAGTAGTGGCAGGGGGATTTTTAACACTGAAGCTTTCTTT	CASSGRGIFNTEAFF
TRBV29-1	-	TRBJ2-5	-	TGCAGCGTTGAAGTCTTAACAGGGCCCAATTGGGAGACCCAGTACTTC	CSVEVLTGPNWETQYF
TRBV10-2	-	TRBJ1-2	-	TGCGCCAGCAGTGAGACGGGGAATGGCTACACCTTC	CASSETGNGYTF
TRBV7-9	TRBD2	TRBJ2-1	-	TGTGCCAGCAGCAAGACTAGCAGCTCCTACAATGAGCAGTTCTTC	CASSKTSSSYNEQFF
TRBV27	TRBD1	TRBJ2-7	-	TGTGCCAGCAACGGACAGGGTCTGGACGAGCAGTACTTC	CASNGQGLDEQYF
TRBV10-1	-	TRBJ1-2	-	TGCGCCAGCAGGGCCGACTACACCTTC	CASRADYTF
TRBV7-9	-	TRBJ1-2	-	TGTTCCAGCAGCTTAGCAGGAGGTGGCTACACCTTC	CSSSLAGGGYTF
TRBV29-1	-	TRBJ2-3	-	TGCAGCGTTGAAGTTACAGGTCGGAGCACAGATACGCAGTATTTT	CSVEVTGRSTDTQYF
TRBV29-1	-	TRBJ2-1	few	TGCAGCGCAATCTACAATGAGCAGTTCTTC	CSAIYNEQFF
TRBV2	TRBD2	TRBJ2-1	once	TGTGCCAGCAGGGGACTAGCTCGGTACAATGAGCAGTTCTTC	CASRGLARYNEQFF
TRBV11-3	TRBD1	TRBJ1-1	-	TGTGCCAGCAGCGCGGACAGGGGTAACACTGAAGCTTTCTTT	CASSADRGNTEAFF
TRBV7-2	-	TRBJ1-6	-	TGTGCCAGCAGCCCTCAGGGCAATTCACCCCTCCACTTT	CASSPQGNSPLHF
TRBV27	-	TRBJ2-1	-	TGTGCCAGCTCCCTCGCGGGGAAATACAATGAGCAGTTCTTC	CASSLAGKYNEQFF
TRBV18	TRBD2	TRBJ2-1	-	TGTGCCAGCTCACCACCTCGGGGGGGACGAGGCCATGAGCAGTTCTTC	CASSPPRGGRGHEQFF
TRBV6-1	-	TRBJ2-7	-	TGTGCCAGCAGTGAAGCCCCCGGGACAACAGTCAACGAGCAGTACTTC	CASSEAPGTTVNEQYF
TRBV7-8	-	TRBJ1-1	-	TGTGCCAGCAGCTTGAGGGGGTGGGGGGGGATTGAAGCTTTCTTT	CASSLRGWGGIEAFF
TRBV9	-	TRBJ1-2	-	TGTGCCAGCAGCGTAGCAGGTGGGCGCGGCTACACCTTC	CASSVAGGRGYTF
TRBV7-8	TRBD1	TRBJ1-1	-	TGTGCCAGCAGCAAACAGGGGGAGGTCACTGAAGCTTTCTTT	CASSKQGEVTEAFF
TRBV7-9	TRBD2	TRBJ2-3	-	TGTGCCAGCAGCGGTTGGCGGGGAGGGGAAACAGATACGCAGTATTTT	CASSGWRGGETDTQYF
TRBV9	TRBD1	TRBJ2-7	-	TGTGCCAGCAGCGCCTTTCAGGGGGTAAAGATAGGAAGGATCCGTTCCTACGAGCAGTACTTC	CASSAFQGVKIGRIRSYEQYF
TRBV4-1	TRBD2	TRBJ2-3	-	TGCGCCAGCAGCCAATACGGGAGGGGGAGCACAGATACGCAGTATTTT	CASSQYGRGSTDTQYF
TRBV6-1	-	TRBJ1-1	-	TGTGCCACCATCGAAACTTCAGGGACTGAAGCTTTCTTT	CATIETSGTEAFF
TRBV27	-	TRBJ1-1	-	TGTGCCAGCAGTTTAGGGCAGAACACTGAAGCTTTCTTT	CASSLGQNTEAFF
TRBV7-8	-	TRBJ1-2	-	TGTGCCAGCAGCTTAGGGCTAAGGGGGAGCTATGGCTACACCTTC	CASSLGLRGSYGYTF
TRBV29-1	-	TRBJ2-2	once	TGCAGCGTTTTTGACACGCACACCGGGGAGCTGTTTTTT	CSVFDTHTGELFF
TRBV7-9	TRBD2	TRBJ2-3	-	TGTGCCAGCAGCTTACTAGCGGGGCCTAGCACAGATACGCAGTATTTT	CASSLLAGPSTDTQYF
TRBV27	TRBD1	TRBJ1-4	-	TGTGCCAGCTCCGGTACAGGGGTTGAAAAACTGTTTTTT	CASSGTGVEKLFF
TRBV2	-	TRBJ2-1	-	TGTGCCAGCAGTGAGACTCTCGGGTTCTCGGGACAGTGGAGGGATGAGCAGTTCTTC	CASSETLGFSGQWRDEQFF
TRBV7-2	-	TRBJ1-2	few	TGTGCCAGCAGCTTACAAACGGGGGATGGCTACACCTTC	CASSLQTGDGYTF
TRBV4-2	-	TRBJ2-3	-	TGTGCCAGCAGCCAAGATTGGGCCACAGATACGCAGTATTTT	CASSQDWATDTQYF
TRBV5-4	TRBD1	TRBJ1-2	-	TGTGCCAGCAGCTCTCCGGGACAGGGAGGCTATGGCTACACCTTC	CASSSPGQGGYGYTF
TRBV14	TRBD2	TRBJ2-7	few	TGTGCCAGCAGCCAAGATTGGGGAGGGGTAAACGAGCAGTACTTC	CASSQDWGGVNEQYF
TRBV9	TRBD2	TRBJ2-3	-	TGTGCCAGCAGCGTAGCCCTAGCGGGGGGGCCCGGCACAGATACGCAGTATTTT	CASSVALAGGPGTDTQYF
TRBV6-6	TRBD2	TRBJ2-1	few	TGTGCCAGCAGTTACGGGACTAGCTACAATGAGCAGTTCTTC	CASSYGTSYNEQFF
TRBV19	TRBD1	TRBJ1-4	-	TGTGCCAGCTCCTGGGACAGAAATGAAAAACTGTTTTTT	CASSWDRNEKLFF
TRBV11-3	TRBD1	TRBJ2-5	once	TGTGCCAGCAGCCCCCTAGGGACAGGGGTTCACGAGACCCAGTACTTC	CASSPLGTGVHETQYF
TRBV2	TRBD1	TRBJ1-4	-	TGTGCCAGCAGGGAGACAGGGGCGGGTGAAAAACTGTTTTTT	CASRETGAGEKLFF
TRBV9	-	TRBJ1-1	-	TGTGCCAGCAGCGTAAGCCCCGGTAACACTGAAGCTTTCTTT	CASSVSPGNTEAFF